The clone carrying this T cell receptor beta chain was observed a handful of times. The antigen is unknown. The data derive from a study of T cells after yellow fever vaccination. TCRdb re-derived calls from the 5' RACE reads in MiXCR, one entry per CDR3 protein. The sample shows approximately 580,000 distinct CDR3 sequences, approximately 16% of them seen only once. The germline CDR1 and CDR2 sequences are ENHRY and SYGVKD. CDR3 length: 13 amino acids. V gave up 6 bases and J gave up 4 bases; unmatched junction bases: 3. General study points: Once the booster was given, most primary-vaccination clones reappeared, at approximately 97% for CD4 and 85% to 90% for CD8. Abundant bulk-population clonotypes could contaminate the FACS-sorted repertoires.

The sequencing here drew on PBMCs, taken 4 to 6 days after the first yellow fever vaccination. The receptor was derived from a man aged 18 to 29 who received the YFV17D yellow fever vaccine. The genes are TRBV10-3 and TRBJ1-1, with 9 bases lining up with TRBD1. Here the CDR3 reads CAIRDRGSTEAFF. The CDR3 bases are TGTGCCATCAGGGACAGGGGTAGCACTGAAGCTTTCTTT.